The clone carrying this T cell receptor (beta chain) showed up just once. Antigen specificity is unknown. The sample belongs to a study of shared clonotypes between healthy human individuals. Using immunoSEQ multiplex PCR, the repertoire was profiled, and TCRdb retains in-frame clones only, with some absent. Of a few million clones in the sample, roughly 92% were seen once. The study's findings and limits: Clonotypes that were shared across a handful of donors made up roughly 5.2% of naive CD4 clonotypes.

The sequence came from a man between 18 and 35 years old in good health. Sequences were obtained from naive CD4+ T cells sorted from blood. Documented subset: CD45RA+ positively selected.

The CDR3 region has the DNA TGTGCCAGCAAAGGACTTAAGGAAAAACTGTTTTTT. As protein: CASKGLKEKLFF. V is TRBV6-4 and J is TRBJ1-4; D is unresolved. This CDR3 has 12 amino acids. Germline values: CDR1 MRHNA, CDR2 SNTAGT. The germline V and J ends were trimmed by 7 bases and 8 bases, with 11 bases remaining between them.